Each of the 21 T cell receptor beta chains below was sequenced from the same sample in a study of the immune and genomic landscape of osteosarcoma. Only in-frame clones appear in the TCRdb table, and some are missing; sequencing was by immunoSEQ multiplex PCR. The sample includes roughly 6,000 clones, 65% to 80% of them seen just once. Primary, local recurrence and metastasis osteosarcoma tumors were taken after treatment from poor-prognosis patients. Sequencing was done on a sample of osteosarcoma tumor tissue from the lung. These receptors were obtained from a human donor with osteosarcoma.

This chain connects TRBV5-6 to TRBJ1-1, with D maybe TRBD1 (5 bases). The CDR3 extends over 16 amino acids. V gave up 3 bases and J gave up 4 bases, with 19 bases separating them. CDR1 is SGHDT and CDR2 is YYEEEE in the germline V gene. CDR3 sequence: CASSSMGFQGGTEAFF. DNA for the CDR3: TGTGCCAGCAGCTCCATGGGATTCCAGGGAGGCACTGAAGCTTTCTTT.

The rearrangement uses TRBV11-2 and TRBJ2-2, with 7 bases lining up with TRBD2. Germline CDR1 and CDR2: SGHAT and FQNNGV. The CDR3 spans 17 residues. With V trimmed by 1 base and J by 3 bases, 8 bases remained unmatched. This chain's CDR3 is CASSLVGGRGDTGELFF. The CDR3 DNA reads as TGTGCCAGCAGCTTAGTGGGCGGGAGAGGGGACACCGGGGAGCTGTTTTTT.

The sample holds a few counts of this clone. The rearrangement uses TRBV19 and TRBJ1-5; no clear D gene. Germline values: CDR1 LNHDA, CDR2 SQIVND (reference sequence). The CDR3 consists of 13 residues. Trimming stripped 2 bases from V and 4 bases from J, with 6 bases between. This CDR3 reads CASSILKNQPQHF. CDR3 nucleotide sequence: TGTGCCAGTAGTATACTCAAAAATCAGCCCCAGCATTTT.

Only a few counts were recorded for this clone. The chain recombines TRBV7-9 with TRBJ1-5, with D possibly being TRBD1 (5 bases). The CDR3 contains 15 residues. From germline, CDR1 is SEHNR and CDR2 FQNEAQ (reference sequence). V was shortened by 2 bases and J by 1 base, with 9 bases between the two germline ends. The CDR3 sequence: CASSLFGGSNQPQHF. DNA for the CDR3: TGTGCCAGCAGCTTATTCGGGGGGAGCAATCAGCCCCAGCATTTT.

The genes are TRBV28 and TRBJ1-1, with a possible D match to TRBD1 (6 bases). Germline V CDR1 and CDR2: MDHEN, SYDVKM. CDR3 length: 13 residues. V lost 4 bases, J lost 7 bases, and 13 bases lay in between. The CDR3 spells CASSSQGQNEAFF. The CDR3 nucleotides read TGTGCCAGCAGTTCACAGGGCCAAAATGAAGCTTTCTTT.

This clone was seen a handful of times. The chain employs TRBV12-5 and TRBJ1-1; D unclear. This CDR3 comprises 12 residues. V was cut by 4 bases and J by 8 bases, with 11 bases left in between. Germline CDR1 is LGHNT and CDR2 is FRNRAP. The CDR3 DNA follows: TGTGCTAGTGGTTCCTACAGCATAGAAGCTTTCTTT. Translating it yields CASGSYSIEAFF. The full variable domain, completed using reference TRBV12-5 and TRBJ1-1, is DARVTQTPRHKVTEMGQEVTMRCQPILGHNTVFWYRQTMMQGLELLAYFRNRAPLDDSGMPKDRFSAEMPDATLATLKIQPSEPRDSAVYFCASGSYSIEAFFGQGTRLTVV.

The rearrangement links TRBV29-1 to TRBJ2-5; D possibly matches TRBD1 or TRBD2 (5 bases each). The CDR3 covers 17 residues. Germline loops: CDR1 SQVTM, CDR2 ANQGSEA. Trimming took 5 bases from V and 4 from J, leaving 26 bases between them. The CDR3 region has the DNA TGCAGCGTTTGGCCCCCCAAGGCAGGCAGTGGGGGAGAGACCCAGTACTTC. Translation gives CSVWPPKAGSGGETQYF. Full variable domain (outside the CDR3, taken from reference TRBV29-1 and TRBJ2-5): SAVISQKPSRDICQRGTSLTIQCQVDSQVTMMFWYRQQPGQSLTLIATANQGSEATYESGFVIDKFPISRPNLTFSTLTVSNMSPEDSSIYLCSVWPPKAGSGGETQYFGPGTRLLVL.

In its sample, this clone was seen a few times. This sequence joins TRBV29-1 and TRBJ1-2; 7 positions match TRBD1. The V gene's germline CDR1 is SQVTM and CDR2 ANQGSEA. The CDR3 length is 12 residues. With 7 bases clipped from V and 8 bases from J, the junction kept 10 bases outside the gene matches. The CDR3 region is CSALPQGEGYTF. The CDR3 nucleotides read TGCAGCGCTCTCCCGCAGGGGGAAGGCTACACCTTC.

This clone was observed a handful of times. The chain carries TRBV29-1 and TRBJ1-1, with D uncertain. This CDR3 has 12 residues. Germline CDR1 SQVTM, CDR2 ANQGSEA. V lost 4 bases and J lost 1, with 7 bases in between. The CDR3, as DNA: TGCAGCGTTGTCCGGGCGAACACTGAAGCTTTCTTT. The encoded protein is CSVVRANTEAFF. Looking up the rest from reference TRBV29-1 and TRBJ1-1 gives the full variable domain: SAVISQKPSRDICQRGTSLTIQCQVDSQVTMMFWYRQQPGQSLTLIATANQGSEATYESGFVIDKFPISRPNLTFSTLTVSNMSPEDSSIYLCSVVRANTEAFFGQGTRLTVV.

The rearrangement uses TRBV5-4 and TRBJ2-4; the D gene is possibly TRBD2 (6 bases). V lost 2 bases, J lost 6 bases, and 18 bases lay in between. In germline, CDR1 is SGHNT, CDR2 YYREEE (reference sequence). This CDR3 has 16 residues. This chain's CDR3 is CASSFKAGTRINIQYF. CDR3 nucleotide sequence: TGTGCCAGCAGCTTCAAGGCCGGGACTCGTATAAACATTCAGTACTTC.

V usage is TRBV19 and J usage is TRBJ2-7, with 14 bases matching TRBD2. Germline V gene data show CDR1 as LNHDA and CDR2 as SQIVND (reference sequence). The V segment lost 0 bases and the J segment 3 bases; nucleotides outside the gene matches: 10. The CDR3 length is 19 residues. Here the CDR3 reads CASSIDKSGGLAGGYEQYF. CDR3 sequence (DNA): TGTGCCAGTAGTATAGATAAATCTGGCGGACTAGCGGGAGGCTACGAGCAGTACTTC.

This clone is large by share. The V call is TRBV16, the J call TRBJ1-2, with D hard to call. Germline V gives CDR1 KGHSY, CDR2 FQNENV. The CDR3 has 12 residues. Trimming left V 0 bases short and J 6 bases short, with 5 bases between. Written as DNA, the CDR3 is TGTGCCAGCAGCCAATCGCGAAATGGCTACACCTTC. Its translation is CASSQSRNGYTF.

This clone was seen only a few times. The chain uses TRBV29-1 and TRBJ1-1, with 7 bases matching TRBD1. The CDR3 sequence is 12 residues long. V shed 5 bases, J shed 5 bases, and the junction held 5 bases outside the gene matches. Germline-derived CDR1 and CDR2 are SQVTM and ANQGSEA. DNA of the CDR3: TGCAGCGTTCACCCAGGGGGTACTGAAGCTTTCTTT. Protein product: CSVHPGGTEAFF.

V is TRBV30 and J is TRBJ1-1; D not resolved. Germline lookup yields CDR1 GTSNPN and CDR2 SVGIG (reference sequence). This CDR3 is built from 15 residues. V lost 3 bases, J lost 6 bases, and 20 bases lay in between. CDR3 coding DNA: TGTGCCTGGAGCCTTGGGAACGGGTGGACGGCTGAAGCTTTCTTT. Encoded protein: CAWSLGNGWTAEAFF.

The chain has TRBV11-2 and TRBJ1-5; D unclear. Germline lookup yields CDR1 SGHAT and CDR2 FQNNGV. V was pared by 0 bases and J by 7 bases, with 13 bases between. The CDR3 extends over 15 amino acids. The CDR3 DNA is TGTGCCAGCAGCTTAGATCAACGGGCCTCGCAGCCCCAGCATTTT. Translation gives CASSLDQRASQPQHF.

The chain links TRBV19 to TRBJ1-1; maybe TRBD1 (5 bases). Germline loops: CDR1 LNHDA, CDR2 SQIVND (reference sequence). V was trimmed by 7 bases and J by 5 bases, leaving 23 bases between them. This CDR3 is 16 amino acids long. The CDR3 region is CASNPWGLQDTTEAFF. CDR3 nucleotides: TGTGCCAGTAACCCGTGGGGCTTACAGGACACGACTGAAGCTTTCTTT.

Judged by abundance, this clone is medium-sized. The J gene is TRBJ1-5, the V gene TRBV5-5, with 9 positions matching TRBD1. The CDR3 sequence is 14 residues long. The germline CDR1 and CDR2 sequences are SGHKS and YYEKEE (reference sequence). Trimming at V came to 1 base and at J to 5 bases, leaving 1 base not matched to a gene. CDR3 coding DNA: TGTGCCAGCAGCTTGACAGGGGGCGATCAGCCCCAGCATTTT. Encoded protein: CASSLTGGDQPQHF.

This clone showed up just a few times. J is TRBJ1-2 and V is TRBV7-9; TRBD1 aligns across 7 bases. CDR3 length: 15 residues. Trimming cost V 5 bases and J 3 bases; bases outside gene matches: 9. CDR1 SEHNR and CDR2 FQNEAQ come from the germline V gene (reference sequence). The CDR3 reads CASSHTGTVDYGYTF. The CDR3 DNA follows: TGTGCCAGCAGCCACACCGGGACAGTGGACTATGGCTACACCTTC.

The chain has TRBV29-1 and TRBJ1-1; a weak D match, TRBD1 (5 bases). This CDR3 is 14 amino acids long. CDR1 is SQVTM and CDR2 is ANQGSEA in the germline V gene. Trimming removed 5 bases at V and 4 bases at J, with 17 bases between. The CDR3 DNA sequence: TGCAGCGTTCGGCAGGGCCCCACGGGCACTGAAGCTTTCTTT. It is translated as CSVRQGPTGTEAFF.

V gene TRBV5-1 combines with J gene TRBJ2-5, with 7 bases identical to TRBD2. Germline-derived CDR1 and CDR2 are SGHRS and YFSETQ. The CDR3 extends over 14 amino acids. The J segment lost 1 base and the V segment lost 4 bases, leaving 4 bases of the junction unmatched. The CDR3, as DNA: TGCGCCAGCAGCACCGGGACTACCCAAGAGACCCAGTACTTC. It yields the protein CASSTGTTQETQYF.

This clone came up once. The rearrangement uses TRBV6-4 and TRBJ1-3; D might be TRBD1 (5 bases). V dropped 0 bases and J dropped 4 bases, with 10 bases sitting between them. The CDR3 totals 15 residues. Germline V gene sequence: CDR1 MRHNA, CDR2 SNTAGT. The CDR3 spells CASSDSTAGGNTIYF. The CDR3 DNA follows: TGTGCCAGCAGTGACTCGACGGCAGGGGGAAACACCATATATTTT.